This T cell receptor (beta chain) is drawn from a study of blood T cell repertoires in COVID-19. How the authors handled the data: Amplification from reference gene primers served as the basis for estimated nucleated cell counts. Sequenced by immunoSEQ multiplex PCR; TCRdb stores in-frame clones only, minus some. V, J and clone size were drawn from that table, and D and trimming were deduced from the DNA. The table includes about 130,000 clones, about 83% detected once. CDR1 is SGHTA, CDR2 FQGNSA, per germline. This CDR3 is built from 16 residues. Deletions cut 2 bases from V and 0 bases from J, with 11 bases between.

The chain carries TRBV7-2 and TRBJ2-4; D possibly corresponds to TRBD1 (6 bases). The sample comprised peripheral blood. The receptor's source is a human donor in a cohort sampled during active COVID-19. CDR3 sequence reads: CASSLTGLLAKNIQYF. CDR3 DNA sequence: TGTGCCAGCAGCTTAACAGGGTTGTTAGCCAAAAACATTCAGTACTTC.